This TCR beta chain was obtained from a study of cytomegalovirus exposure and HLA in healthy donors. Only in-frame clones appear in the TCRdb table, and some are missing; sequencing was by immunoSEQ multiplex PCR. The table lists some 120,000 clones, roughly 89% of them singletons. There are 15 residues in the CDR3. CDR1 MDHEN and CDR2 SYDVKM come from the germline V gene. Trimming took off 4 bases at V and 8 bases at J, with 17 bases between the two ends. The clonotype comes from a woman aged 18 to 35 in good health and CMV-seronegative. The sequencing input was PBMCs. The J gene is TRBJ1-4, the V gene TRBV28; possible D gene TRBD1, 6 bases. In DNA, the CDR3 is TGTGCCAGCAGTTCCGGGGGGCCGGTTAGGGAAAAACTGTTTTTT. Its protein is CASSSGGPVREKLFF.